This T cell receptor beta chain comes out of a study of blood T cell repertoires in COVID-19. Original methodology: Quantification of nucleated cells was approximated via reference gene primer amplification. TCRdb keeps only in-frame clones here, not all; method: immunoSEQ multiplex PCR. The D gene and trimming were derived from the DNA, and the V and J assignments and clone size from that table. The sample holds roughly 300,000 clones, approximately 86% seen once. There are 15 residues in the CDR3. Germline CDR1 SGHRS, CDR2 YFSETQ. Losses at the gene ends were 0 bases for V and 7 bases for J; bases not matched to a gene: 7.

The chain carries TRBV5-1 and TRBJ1-2; 9 positions match TRBD1. The TCR was taken from a woman in her forties with acute COVID-19. The sample taken for sequencing was PBMCs or T cells enriched from blood (not recorded which). The CDR3 spells CASSLDLGTGIGYTF. The CDR3 DNA is TGCGCCAGCAGCTTGGATCTCGGGACAGGGATTGGCTACACCTTC.